A single sample gave rise to the 23 T cell receptor beta chains below, sequenced in a study of blood T cell repertoires in COVID-19. Method: immunoSEQ multiplex PCR; TCRdb's copy keeps in-frame clones and lacks some. The table records 250,000 to 350,000 clones, roughly 84% of them present only once. The sequenced sample was peripheral blood. The receptors stem from a human donor with COVID-19, enrolled during active disease. The donor label of this sample is uncertain.

The J gene is TRBJ1-1, the V gene TRBV5-1; TRBD1 might be the D (6 bases). The CDR3 contains 14 residues. Germline V gene sequence: CDR1 SGHRS, CDR2 YFSETQ. The V end lost 4 bases, the J end lost 2 bases, and 12 bases lay between the germline ends. This chain's CDR3 is CASSTADSNTEAFF. The CDR3 coding sequence is TGCGCCAGCAGCACCGCGGACAGCAACACTGAAGCTTTCTTT.

The chain combines TRBV5-4 with TRBJ1-3, with 9 bases identical to TRBD1. Trimming removed 4 bases from V and 0 bases from J; junction bases left unmatched: 8. Germline V lookup: CDR1 SGHNT, CDR2 YYREEE (reference sequence). The CDR3 is 17 amino acids. In DNA, the CDR3 is TGTGCCAGCAGCAACCCGGGACAGGGATACTCTGGAAACACCATATATTTT. Translated: CASSNPGQGYSGNTIYF.

This clone was seen a handful of times. The chain uses TRBV5-1 and TRBJ2-3, with 12 nucleotides matching TRBD2. Trimming removed 4 bases from V and 2 bases from J; junction bases left unmatched: 2. CDR3 length equals 15 residues. CDR1 is SGHRS and CDR2 is YFSETQ in the germline V gene. CDR3 in amino acids: CASSGLAGHTDTQYF. The DNA of the CDR3 is TGCGCCAGCAGCGGACTAGCGGGACACACAGATACGCAGTATTTT. Using reference TRBV5-1 and TRBJ2-3 for the parts outside the CDR3, the full variable domain is KAGVTQTPRYLIKTRGQQVTLSCSPISGHRSVSWYQQTPGQGLQFLFEYFSETQRNKGNFPGRFSGRQFSNSRSEMNVSTLELGDSALYLCASSGLAGHTDTQYFGPGTRLTVL.

A single count supports this clone. The V and J genes are TRBV27 and TRBJ2-7; the D gene is possibly TRBD1 (6 bases). Trimming took off 5 bases at V and 4 bases at J, with 24 bases between the two ends. The CDR3 is 17 amino acids. Germline V gene lookup returns CDR1 MNHEY and CDR2 SMNVEV (reference sequence). CDR3 sequence reads: CASSPKGVPGERYEQYF. The CDR3 coding sequence is TGTGCCAGCAGTCCCAAGGGTGTTCCAGGGGAACGGTACGAGCAGTACTTC.

This clone is a singleton in its sample. The CDR3 loop is CASTPREGYTDTQYF. CDR3 DNA sequence: TGTGCCAGCACCCCGAGGGAGGGATACACAGATACGCAGTATTTT. V is TRBV9 and J is TRBJ2-3; 7 positions agree with TRBD2. Germline V lookup: CDR1 SGDLS, CDR2 YYNGEE. The CDR3 length is 15 residues. Trimming removed 6 bases from V and 2 bases from J; junction bases left unmatched: 9.

This clone came up a few times. This chain uses TRBV5-1 with TRBJ2-1, with 8 bases lining up with TRBD2. The CDR3 is made up of 15 amino acids. The junction had 4 bases not matched to a gene; V was cut back by 0 bases and J by 5 bases. The germline gives CDR1 SGHRS, CDR2 YFSETQ. CDR3 sequence (DNA): TGCGCCAGCAGCTTGGCTCTAGCGGGCAACAATGAGCAGTTCTTC. Translation: CASSLALAGNNEQFF.

This clone was found once. The V call is TRBV30, the J call TRBJ2-1, with 7 nucleotides matching TRBD1. CDR1 and CDR2 from the germline V gene are GTSNPN and SVGIG (reference sequence). The CDR3 has 13 amino acids. V lost 5 bases to trimming and J lost 9 bases; unmatched junction nucleotides: 10. In nucleotides, the CDR3 is TGTGCCTGGGAAGGTAATCGGGACAGTGAGCAGTTCTTC. Protein sequence: CAWEGNRDSEQFF.

This rearrangement joins TRBV12-3 or TRBV12-4 to TRBJ2-7; D is undetermined. Trimming took off 0 bases at V and 2 bases at J, with 5 bases between the two ends. The CDR3 is made up of 13 amino acids. In DNA, the CDR3 is TGTGCCAGCAGTTTAGCTCAGACCTACGAGCAGTACTTC. This encodes CASSLAQTYEQYF.

V and J are TRBV7-2 and TRBJ1-2; 7 positions agree with TRBD1. This CDR3 has 15 residues. Unmatched junction bases numbered 10, after V lost 4 bases and J lost 5 bases. The germline gives CDR1 SGHTA, CDR2 FQGNSA. CDR3 amino acids: CASSSYRTGDYGYTF. CDR3 DNA: TGTGCCAGCAGCTCCTACCGGACAGGTGATTATGGCTACACCTTC.

As concerns this clone: Other DNA sequences of this sample code for an identical CDR3. This sequence joins TRBV5-1 and TRBJ2-2, with 9 bases aligning to TRBD2. The germline CDR1 and CDR2 sequences are SGHRS and YFSETQ. This CDR3 has 16 amino acids. V was pared by 0 bases and J by 2 bases, with 2 bases of the junction left unmatched. Here the CDR3 DNA reads TGCGCCAGCAGCTTGGGACTAGCGGCTAACACCGGGGAGCTGTTTTTT. It yields the protein CASSLGLAANTGELFF.

V usage is TRBV28 and J usage is TRBJ2-3, with D hard to call. The CDR3 covers 12 residues. The germline V gene encodes CDR1 MDHEN and CDR2 SYDVKM. Trimming cost V 2 bases and J 5 bases, with 5 bases left between them. CDR3 sequence (DNA): TGTGCCAGCAGTTTAAGGAGAGATACGCAGTATTTT. Translating it yields CASSLRRDTQYF.

This clone was detected only once. The CDR3 sequence: CASSSKAGAGTDTQYF. CDR3 DNA: TGTGCCAGCAGTTCCAAAGCGGGGGCGGGGACAGATACGCAGTATTTT. This chain connects TRBV28 to TRBJ2-3, with 8 bases fitting TRBD2. The CDR3 spans 16 residues. J was trimmed by 3 bases and V by 4 bases; bases with no gene match: 9. Germline values: CDR1 MDHEN, CDR2 SYDVKM.

The V and J genes are TRBV28 and TRBJ2-7, with TRBD1 matching over 7 bases. V gave up 5 bases and J gave up 2 bases; unmatched junction bases: 9. The CDR3 runs 15 residues. CDR1 is MDHEN, CDR2 SYDVKM, per germline. The CDR3 sequence: CASSPDREDTYEQYF. CDR3 DNA: TGTGCCAGCAGTCCCGACAGGGAAGACACCTACGAGCAGTACTTC.

The rearrangement joins TRBV28 to TRBJ1-5, with 7 bases identical to TRBD1. Trimming cost V 2 bases and J 0 bases; bases outside gene matches: 4. Per the germline V gene, CDR1 is MDHEN and CDR2 is SYDVKM. This CDR3 region has 16 residues. The CDR3 sequence is CASSLRGQSSNQPQHF. The CDR3 DNA reads as TGTGCCAGCAGTTTAAGGGGACAGAGTAGCAATCAGCCCCAGCATTTT.

This chain connects TRBV28 to TRBJ2-4; 9 bases line up with TRBD1. The CDR3 is 14 amino acids. J gave up 8 bases and V 7 bases, and 9 bases lay outside the gene matches. The V gene's germline CDR1 is MDHEN and CDR2 SYDVKM. CDR3 nucleotide sequence: TGTGCCAGCACCTTAGGGACAGGGATAGACATTCAGTACTTC. The encoded protein is CASTLGTGIDIQYF.

This sequence joins TRBV7-2 and TRBJ2-3; 7 nucleotides match TRBD2. Per the germline V gene, CDR1 is SGHTA and CDR2 is FQGNSA. V lost 6 bases to trimming and J lost 3 bases; unmatched junction nucleotides: 6. This CDR3 region has 14 residues. The CDR3 region has the DNA TGTGCCAGCAGACGACTAGCAGGGACAGATACGCAGTATTTT. Residues: CASRRLAGTDTQYF.

V is TRBV7-2 and J is TRBJ1-2, with a tentative D call TRBD1 (5 bases). This CDR3 has 13 residues. With 1 base removed from V and 6 bases from J, the gap between germline ends came to 9 bases. In germline, CDR1 is SGHTA, CDR2 FQGNSA. CDR3 protein: CASSLVAGDGYTF. CDR3 DNA sequence: TGTGCCAGCAGCTTAGTAGCGGGGGATGGCTACACCTTC.

The J gene is TRBJ1-1, the V gene TRBV28; TRBD1 is a possible D gene (6 bases). The CDR3 runs to 14 residues. The germline CDR1 and CDR2 sequences are MDHEN and SYDVKM. The V end lost 5 bases, the J end lost 0 bases, and 10 bases lay between the germline ends. This CDR3 is CASSGQNMNTEAFF. CDR3 nucleotide sequence: TGTGCCAGCAGTGGACAGAACATGAACACTGAAGCTTTCTTT.

The J gene is TRBJ2-1, the V gene TRBV30, with 7 bases that match TRBD1. With 0 bases clipped from V and 6 bases from J, the junction kept 11 bases outside the gene matches. The CDR3 is made up of 16 amino acids. Germline-derived CDR1 and CDR2 are GTSNPN and SVGIG (reference sequence). CDR3 DNA: TGTGCCTGGAGTGTGTGGGGCCGGCAGGGGGTCAATGAGCAGTTCTTC. It codes for CAWSVWGRQGVNEQFF.

This chain uses TRBV27 with TRBJ2-1; 11 nucleotides line up with TRBD1. The CDR3 covers 15 residues. Germline V lookup: CDR1 MNHEY, CDR2 SMNVEV (reference sequence). The J segment lost 6 bases and the V segment lost 3 bases, leaving 4 bases of the junction unmatched. CDR3 DNA: TGTGCCAGCAGTTTCCGGGACAGGGGGGGCAATGAGCAGTTCTTC. It encodes CASSFRDRGGNEQFF.

The chain couples TRBV5-1 to TRBJ2-7; 10 nucleotides match TRBD2. The CDR3 contains 15 residues. Looked up from germline, CDR1 is SGHRS and CDR2 is YFSETQ. V gave up 3 bases and J gave up 3 bases; unmatched junction bases: 6. The CDR3 region has the DNA TGCGCCAGCAGCTCCGAGTGGACTAGCGGCTACGAGCAGTACTTC. It codes for CASSSEWTSGYEQYF.

CDR3 region: CASSWGTFNEQFF. CDR3 nucleotide sequence: TGTGCCAGCAGTTGGGGGACTTTTAATGAGCAGTTCTTC. V is TRBV28 and J is TRBJ2-1; maybe TRBD2 (6 bases). This CDR3 spans 13 amino acids. V gave up 4 bases and J gave up 7 bases, with 11 bases separating them. Germline-derived CDR1 and CDR2 are MDHEN and SYDVKM. Full variable domain (remainder filled in from reference TRBV28 and TRBJ2-1): DVKVTQSSRYLVKRTGEKVFLECVQDMDHENMFWYRQDPGLGLRLIYFSYDVKMKEKGDIPEGYSVSREKKERFSLILESASTNQTSMYLCASSWGTFNEQFFGPGTRLTVL.

This clone was picked up a small number of times. A junction boundary mismatches the germline segment, possibly from a read error. This chain uses TRBV7-7 with TRBJ2-2; 11 bases are a match to TRBD2. The CDR3 covers 15 residues. Germline V lookup: CDR1 SSHAT, CDR2 FNYEAQ (reference sequence). The CDR3 sequence: CASSLLAGESGELFF. The DNA of the CDR3 is TGTGCTAGCAGCTTACTAGCGGGAGAGAGCGGGGAGCTGTTTTTT.